This T cell receptor (beta chain) emerged from a study of T cell responses to AZD1222 COVID-19 vaccine. Study observations and caveats: The span of vaccine-associated CD4 TCRs extended across spike, with dominance at 160-218 and 743-854. Nearly half of spike-specific TCRs reportedly target variant regions that are unmutated in the B.1.351 and B.1.1.7 variants.

Here immunoSEQ multiplex PCR was the method, and the copy in TCRdb shows in-frame clones only, minus some. The sample records nearly 200,000 clones, around 93% being singletons. Doses given second, at about 4 or about 12 weeks, were pooled. This clone occurred a few times. Its antigen is unknown. The junction had 9 bases not matched to a gene; V was cut back by 3 bases and J by 4 bases. Germline V gene data show CDR1 as SGHDT and CDR2 as YYEEEE. This CDR3 contains 16 residues. Sequenced here: peripheral blood, sampled 28 days after the second AZD1222 dose. The gene calls are TRBV5-6 and TRBJ1-2, with 10 bases that match TRBD1. The clonotype originates from an adult who received the AZD1222 COVID-19 vaccine. The CDR3 spells CASSWGRDRGFYGYTF. The CDR3 nucleotides are TGTGCCAGCAGCTGGGGGCGGGACAGGGGCTTCTATGGCTACACCTTC.